In this sample, the clone carrying this T cell receptor beta chain turned up once. Its target is unknown. This sample was taken from a study of OX40 agonist ivuxolimab in advanced cancers. Turning to the study itself: The drug used for patients, ivuxolimab, was an agonistic anti-OX40 (CD134) antibody. Averaging about 60 years in age, with a range of roughly 23 to 85, the cohort was approximately 83% male. Study conclusions and caveats: The study found that CD8+ T cells averaged more expanded clones than CD4+.

Using immunoSEQ multiplex PCR, the repertoire was profiled, and TCRdb retains in-frame clones only, with some absent. The top ten hold roughly 23% of the sample, which has 10,000 to 12,000 clones, about 73% seen once. CDR3 length: 13 amino acids. Per germline, CDR1 MNHNS and CDR2 SASEGT. Trimming took 4 bases from V and 3 from J, leaving 9 bases between them. The genes are TRBV6-1 and TRBJ1-1; possible D gene TRBD1, 5 bases. The TCR comes from an adult with an advanced solid tumor such as melanoma, head and neck, liver or kidney cancer. The sample here was CD4+ or CD8+ T cells sorted from blood, taken in a trial of the OX40 agonist ivuxolimab. DNA of the CDR3: TGTGCCAGCAGTGTTCAGGGTCACACTGAAGCTTTCTTT. Translated, it gives CASSVQGHTEAFF.